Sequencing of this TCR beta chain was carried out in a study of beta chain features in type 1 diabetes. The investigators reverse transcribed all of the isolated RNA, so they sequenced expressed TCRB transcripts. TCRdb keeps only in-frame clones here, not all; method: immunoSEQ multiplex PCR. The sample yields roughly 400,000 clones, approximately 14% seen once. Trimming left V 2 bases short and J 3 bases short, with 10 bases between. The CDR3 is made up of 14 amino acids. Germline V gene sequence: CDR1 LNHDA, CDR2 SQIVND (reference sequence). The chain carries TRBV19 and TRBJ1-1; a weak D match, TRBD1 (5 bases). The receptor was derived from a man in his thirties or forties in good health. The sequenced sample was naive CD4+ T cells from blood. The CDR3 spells CASSIPGMDTEAFF. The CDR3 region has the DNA TGTGCCAGTAGTATACCAGGGATGGACACTGAAGCTTTCTTT.